This T cell receptor beta chain was captured by sequencing in a study of OX40 agonist ivuxolimab in advanced cancers. Broader study findings: Expanded peripheral T-cell antigen specificity went undetermined. CD8+ T cells averaged more expanded clones than CD4+.

The repertoire was sequenced with immunoSEQ multiplex PCR; TCRdb's copy has only in-frame clones and lacks some. The repertoire consists of 50,000 to 60,000 clones, with around nine tenths occurring once and the leading ten covering 14%. This clone was counted once. Its antigen is currently unknown. The CDR3 length is 15 residues. The V gene lost 0 bases and the J gene lost 0 bases, with 8 bases spanning the gap. The germline gives CDR1 LNHDA, CDR2 SQIVND (reference sequence). The specimen comprised CD4+ or CD8+ T cells sorted from blood, sampled in a trial of the OX40 agonist ivuxolimab. The receptor's source is an adult with an advanced solid tumor such as melanoma, head and neck, liver or kidney cancer. This rearrangement joins TRBV19 to TRBJ1-1; D is uncertain. DNA for the CDR3: TGTGCCAGTAGTATAGATCCGGGTGTGAACACTGAAGCTTTCTTT. Residues: CASSIDPGVNTEAFF.